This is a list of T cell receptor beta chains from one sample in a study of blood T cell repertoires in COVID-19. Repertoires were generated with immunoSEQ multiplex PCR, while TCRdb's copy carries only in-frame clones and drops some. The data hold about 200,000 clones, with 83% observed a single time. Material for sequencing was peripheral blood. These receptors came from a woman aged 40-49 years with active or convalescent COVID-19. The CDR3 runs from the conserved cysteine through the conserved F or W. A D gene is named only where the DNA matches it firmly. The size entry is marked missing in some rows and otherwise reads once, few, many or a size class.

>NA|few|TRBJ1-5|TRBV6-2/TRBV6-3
CASSYSAGYGRNQPQHF
TGTGCCAGCAGTTACTCGGCAGGTTATGGGCGCAATCAGCCCCAGCATTTT
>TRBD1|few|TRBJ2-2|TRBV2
CASSSGTVNGELFF
TGTGCCAGCAGCTCCGGGACAGTAAACGGGGAGCTGTTTTTT
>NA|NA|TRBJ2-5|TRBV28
CACSGARETQYF
TGTGCCTGCTCAGGGGCTCGGGAGACCCAGTACTTC
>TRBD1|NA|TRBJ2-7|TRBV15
CATSREGGGYSYEQYF
TGTGCCACCAGCAGAGAAGGGGGCGGGTACTCCTACGAGCAGTACTTC
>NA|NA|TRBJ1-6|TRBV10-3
CAIQSGDSPLHF
TGTGCCATCCAGAGCGGGGATTCACCCCTCCACTTT
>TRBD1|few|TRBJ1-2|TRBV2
CASSRTGGRDGYTF
TGTGCCAGCAGTCGAACAGGGGGGAGAGATGGCTACACCTTC
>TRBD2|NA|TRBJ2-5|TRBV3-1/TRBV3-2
CASSQIAGGPMKTQYF
TGTGCCAGCAGCCAAATAGCGGGAGGGCCTATGAAGACCCAGTACTTC
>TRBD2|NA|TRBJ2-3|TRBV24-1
CATSDPLSGTSTDTQYF
TGTGCCACCAGTGACCCGCTCAGCGGGACGAGCACAGATACGCAGTATTTT
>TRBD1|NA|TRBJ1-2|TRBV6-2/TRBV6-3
CASGLSGTGLWGYTF
TGTGCCAGCGGCCTGTCAGGGACAGGGCTATGGGGCTACACCTTC
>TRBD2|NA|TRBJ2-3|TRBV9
CASSVTSGSVTDTQYF
TGTGCCAGCAGCGTGACTAGCGGCAGCGTCACAGATACGCAGTATTTT